A single sample gave rise to the 24 T cell receptor beta chains below, sequenced in a study of blood T cell repertoires in COVID-19. Only in-frame clones appear in the TCRdb table, and some are missing; sequencing was by immunoSEQ multiplex PCR. In the table there are just over 300,000 clones, roughly 85% of which are singletons. The sample taken for sequencing was PBMCs or T cells enriched from blood (not recorded which). The receptors were sampled from a young man who had recovered from COVID-19.

V and J are TRBV6-5 and TRBJ2-7, with D possibly being TRBD1 (5 bases). Trimming took 4 bases from V and 3 from J, leaving 10 bases between them. The CDR3 extends over 13 amino acids. The germline CDR1 and CDR2 sequences are MNHEY and SVGAGI. The DNA for the CDR3 is TGTGCCAGCAGTTCGGGCAGGGACTACGAGCAGTACTTC. Encoded protein: CASSSGRDYEQYF.

This chain connects TRBV4-1 to TRBJ1-6, with D possibly matching TRBD1 (6 bases). The germline gives CDR1 MGHRA, CDR2 YSYEKL. Trimming removed 4 bases at V and 10 bases at J, with 17 bases between. The CDR3 sequence is 15 residues long. The chain's CDR3 is CASSPTGLVRSPLHF. CDR3 nucleotide sequence: TGCGCCAGCAGCCCTACAGGGTTGGTTCGATCACCCCTCCACTTT.

The rearrangement joins TRBV7-3 to TRBJ1-6; D might be TRBD1 (5 bases). The V and J ends lost 3 bases and 7 bases respectively, with 10 bases between them. Germline CDR1 SGHTA, CDR2 FQGTGA. This CDR3 region has 14 residues. The CDR3 DNA is TGTGCCAGCAGCTTGGACACTCGAAATTCACCCCTCCACTTT. Protein product: CASSLDTRNSPLHF.

A few counts support this clone. V and J are TRBV30 and TRBJ1-2, with 7 bases identical to TRBD1. Germline CDR1 reads GTSNPN; CDR2 reads SVGIG (reference sequence). This CDR3 comprises 13 residues. With V trimmed by 7 bases and J by 4 bases, 9 bases remained unmatched. The CDR3 loop is CASPGPGGYGYTF. The CDR3 DNA follows: TGTGCCTCCCCGGGCCCAGGGGGCTATGGCTACACCTTC.

The rearrangement links TRBV5-8 to TRBJ1-1, with 7 bases matching TRBD1. Unmatched junction bases numbered 10, after V lost 2 bases and J lost 3 bases. Germline-derived CDR1 and CDR2 are SGHTS and YDEGEE. The CDR3 runs 16 residues. The CDR3 DNA is TGTGCCAGCAGCTTCGGCAGGGGGAACGATTACACTGAAGCTTTCTTT. Translation gives CASSFGRGNDYTEAFF.

This chain connects TRBV15 to TRBJ2-1; TRBD2 is a possible D gene (6 bases). The CDR3 loop spans 16 amino acids. Trimming removed 2 bases from V and 7 bases from J, with 18 bases in between. Germline V lookup: CDR1 LNHNV, CDR2 YYDKDF (reference sequence). As DNA, the CDR3 is TGTGCCACCAGCAGAAAGACTAGTGGGGGATATAATGAGCAGTTCTTC. Its protein product is CATSRKTSGGYNEQFF. Drawing the rest from reference TRBV15 and TRBJ2-1, the complete variable domain is DAMVIQNPRYQVTQFGKPVTLSCSQTLNHNVMYWYQQKSSQAPKLLFHYYDKDFNNEADTPDNFQSRRPNTSFCFLDIRSPGLGDTAMYLCATSRKTSGGYNEQFFGPGTRLTVL.

This chain links TRBV5-1 with TRBJ2-2; maybe TRBD2 (7 bases). Germline V gene data show CDR1 as SGHRS and CDR2 as YFSETQ. CDR3 size: 14 residues. Trimming cost V 5 bases and J 8 bases, with 16 bases left between them. The CDR3 bases are TGCGCCAGCAGGTCCACCCGGGGGGCAGGGGAGCTGTTTTTT. It specifies CASRSTRGAGELFF.

About this clone itself: The sample has other DNA sequences that encode this CDR3 too. The genes are TRBV18 and TRBJ2-3; 9 positions agree with TRBD1. Trimming at V came to 3 bases and at J to 1 base, leaving 2 bases not matched to a gene. This CDR3 comprises 15 residues. CDR1 KGHSH and CDR2 LQKENI come from the germline V gene. This CDR3 reads CASSPRTGGTDTQYF. The CDR3 nucleotides read TGTGCCAGCTCACCGAGGACAGGGGGCACAGATACGCAGTATTTT.

This sequence joins TRBV6-6 and TRBJ1-2, with 10 bases lining up with TRBD1. Germline CDR1 and CDR2: MNHNY and SVGAGI (reference sequence). V lost 5 bases, J lost 7 bases, and 1 base stayed unmatched. The CDR3 consists of 12 residues. Here the CDR3 reads CASSRTGGGYTF. The CDR3 nucleotides are TGTGCCAGCAGTCGGACAGGGGGTGGCTACACCTTC.

The chain joins TRBV2 to TRBJ2-2; TRBD1 aligns across 7 bases. Per the germline V gene, CDR1 is SNHLY and CDR2 is FYNNEI. Germline trimming cut 5 bases from V and 4 bases from J; bases unmatched to any gene: 7. CDR3 length: 15 amino acids. The CDR3 bases are TGTGCCAGCAGTCCCCTGGACAGGAGCACCGGGGAGCTGTTTTTT. Residues: CASSPLDRSTGELFF. The full variable domain, with the rest looked up from reference TRBV2 and TRBJ2-2, is EPEVTQTPSHQVTQMGQEVILRCVPISNHLYFYWYRQILGQKVEFLVSFYNNEISEKSEIFDDQFSVERPDGSNFTLKIRSTKLEDSAMYFCASSPLDRSTGELFFGEGSRLTVL.

Worth noting for this clone: Other DNA sequences of this sample code for an identical CDR3. The chain uses TRBV30 and TRBJ1-6; the D is unclear. This CDR3 has 14 residues. Trimming left V 3 bases short and J 3 bases short, with 9 bases between. Germline V lookup: CDR1 GTSNPN, CDR2 SVGIG (reference sequence). The CDR3 DNA is TGTGCCTGGAGCCGGGAGGACTATAATTCACCCCTCCACTTT. Protein product: CAWSREDYNSPLHF.

The count of this clone is one. This chain uses TRBV7-2 with TRBJ1-1; D remains ambiguous. V gave up 2 bases and J gave up 3 bases, with 13 bases separating them. Germline CDR1 reads SGHTA; CDR2 reads FQGNSA. The CDR3 has 15 amino acids. The CDR3 loop is CASSLYRGGDTEAFF. The CDR3 nucleotides read TGTGCCAGCAGCTTATATCGGGGAGGTGACACTGAAGCTTTCTTT.

The rearrangement joins TRBV5-6 to TRBJ1-2, with 8 nucleotides matching TRBD1. The junction had 9 bases not matched to a gene; V was cut back by 3 bases and J by 8 bases. The CDR3 sequence is 14 residues long. Per the germline V gene, CDR1 is SGHDT and CDR2 is YYEEEE. The CDR3: CASSYGTGLWGYTF. In nucleotides, the CDR3 is TGTGCCAGCAGCTATGGGACAGGTCTATGGGGCTACACCTTC.

The chain is built from TRBV25-1 and TRBJ2-7; tentatively, D is TRBD1 (5 bases). CDR1 and CDR2 (germline): MGHDK, SYGVNS. The CDR3 runs 13 residues. Trimming took off 8 bases at V and 6 bases at J, with 17 bases between the two ends. The DNA of the CDR3 is TGTGCCAGCGGGGCGACCGCGCTTCGCGAGCAGTACTTC. Translated, it gives CASGATALREQYF.

This clone is a singleton in its sample. The J gene is TRBJ2-1, the V gene TRBV7-2; 8 bases align to TRBD1. V gave up 0 bases and J gave up 7 bases; unmatched junction bases: 5. The CDR3 sequence is 15 residues long. From germline, CDR1 is SGHTA and CDR2 FQGNSA. For the CDR3, the DNA is TGTGCCAGCAGCTTAGCGACAGGGGTGAGGAATGAGCAGTTCTTC. It codes for CASSLATGVRNEQFF. Combining the CDR3 with reference TRBV7-2 and TRBJ2-1 gives the whole variable domain GAGVSQSPSNKVTEKGKDVELRCDPISGHTALYWYRQSLGQGLEFLIYFQGNSAPDKSGLPSDRFSAERTGGSVSTLTIQRTQQEDSAVYLCASSLATGVRNEQFFGPGTRLTVL.

The rearrangement links TRBV5-1 to TRBJ2-2; 10 bases line up with TRBD1. Trimming took 4 bases from V and 7 from J; bases not matched to a gene: 7. The germline V gene encodes CDR1 SGHRS and CDR2 YFSETQ. The CDR3 is 15 residues long. Here the CDR3 DNA reads TGCGCCAGCAGCACCGGGACAGGGGTAGGCGGGGAGCTGTTTTTT. Encoded protein: CASSTGTGVGGELFF.

This chain links TRBV24-1 with TRBJ2-5, with D possibly being TRBD1 (5 bases). Germline V lookup: CDR1 KGHDR, CDR2 SFDVKD. The V gene lost 5 bases and the J gene lost 5 bases, with 14 bases spanning the gap. The CDR3 has 14 residues. CDR3 nucleotide sequence: TGTGCCACCAGTGGACCAACAGGAGCGGAGACCCAGTACTTC. Translating it yields CATSGPTGAETQYF.

The chain joins TRBV15 to TRBJ1-1; D unclear. Per the germline V gene, CDR1 is LNHNV and CDR2 is YYDKDF (reference sequence). Trimming took 0 bases from V and 3 from J, leaving 8 bases between them. The CDR3 length is 14 residues. CDR3 protein: CATSRDESYTEAFF. In DNA form, the CDR3 reads TGTGCCACCAGCAGAGATGAGAGTTACACTGAAGCTTTCTTT.

This clone was seen a handful of times. This chain uses TRBV19 with TRBJ1-6, with D tentatively TRBD1 (5 bases). The V and J ends lost 1 base and 1 base respectively, with 8 bases between them. Per germline, CDR1 LNHDA and CDR2 SQIVND (reference sequence). CDR3 size: 16 residues. The CDR3 coding sequence is TGTGCCAGTAGTATAGGAAGGGGTTCCTATAATTCACCCCTCCACTTT. Its protein product is CASSIGRGSYNSPLHF.

The chain recombines TRBV9 with TRBJ1-1; D is unresolved. From germline, CDR1 is SGDLS and CDR2 YYNGEE. V shed 0 bases and J shed 1 base, with 10 bases lying between them. CDR3 size: 15 residues. The CDR3 is CASSVALFGNTEAFF. The CDR3, as DNA: TGTGCCAGCAGCGTAGCATTGTTCGGGAACACTGAAGCTTTCTTT.

This clone was observed a few times. The chain combines TRBV19 with TRBJ1-4, with TRBD1 as a possible D gene (6 bases). The ends were cut back, 5 bases at V and 4 bases at J, with 8 bases in the middle. CDR1 LNHDA and CDR2 SQIVND come from the germline V gene (reference sequence). The CDR3 loop spans 13 amino acids. The DNA for the CDR3 is TGTGCCAGTAGTGGACAGATTAATGAAAAACTGTTTTTT. Its protein product is CASSGQINEKLFF.

This chain uses TRBV30 with TRBJ1-3, with D maybe TRBD1 (6 bases). The CDR3 spans 15 residues. V gave up 0 bases and J gave up 2 bases, with 11 bases separating them. Germline V gives CDR1 GTSNPN, CDR2 SVGIG (reference sequence). The chain's CDR3 is CAWSVQGLPGNTIYF. The CDR3 DNA follows: TGTGCCTGGAGTGTACAGGGCCTCCCTGGAAACACCATATATTTT. The full variable domain, rest sourced from reference TRBV30 and TRBJ1-3, is SQTIHQWPATLVQPVGSPLSLECTVEGTSNPNLYWYRQAAGRGLQLLFYSVGIGQISSEVPQNLSASRPQDRQFILSSKKLLLSDSGFYLCAWSVQGLPGNTIYFGEGSWLTVV.

The DNA of the CDR3 is TGTGCCAGCAGCCGTGGCGGCGGGGGGCGCACAGATACGCAGTATTTT. Translation: CASSRGGGGRTDTQYF. The chain combines TRBV7-6 with TRBJ2-3, with 8 bases aligning to TRBD2. CDR3 length equals 16 residues. Germline assignment: CDR1 SGHVS and CDR2 FNYEAQ. After removal of 5 bases from V and 1 base from J, the junction contained 8 bases not matched to a gene.

Notes on this clone: The sample contains more than one DNA sequence encoding this CDR3. The chain combines TRBV18 with TRBJ2-2; 7 nucleotides match TRBD1. CDR3 length: 15 amino acids. Germline CDR1 KGHSH, CDR2 LQKENI. The V and J ends lost 3 bases and 2 bases, in that order; junction bases with no gene match: 3. CDR3 residues: CASSPGTANTGELFF. CDR3 nucleotides: TGTGCCAGCTCACCCGGGACAGCAAACACCGGGGAGCTGTTTTTT.